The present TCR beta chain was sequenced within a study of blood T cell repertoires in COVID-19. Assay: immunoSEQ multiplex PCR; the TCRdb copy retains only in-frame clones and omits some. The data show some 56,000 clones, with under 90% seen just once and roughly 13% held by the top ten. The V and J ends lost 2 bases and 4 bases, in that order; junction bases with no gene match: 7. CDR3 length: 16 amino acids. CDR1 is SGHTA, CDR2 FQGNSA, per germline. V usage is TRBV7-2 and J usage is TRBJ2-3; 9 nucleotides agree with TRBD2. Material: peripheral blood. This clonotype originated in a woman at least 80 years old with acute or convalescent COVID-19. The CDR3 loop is CASSLFRTSVPDTQYF. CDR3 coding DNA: TGTGCCAGCAGCTTATTTAGGACTAGCGTCCCAGATACGCAGTATTTT.